The 8 T cell receptor beta chains below were found in one sample sequenced in a study of blood T cell repertoires in COVID-19 (dated by TCRdb to 2018 to 2020). Libraries were made using the immunoSEQ multiplex PCR assay. Here the immuneACCESS table is served through TCRdb, limited to in-frame sequences with V and J called. Missing clones are a known gap in these copies; in checked studies unresolved V genes cover under half, and the rest lacks a known reason. For this sample there are 70,000 to 80,000 clones; 82% appear just once. Of the sample, roughly 11% is held by the ten largest clones. The specimen was peripheral blood. These receptors all stem from a man aged 50 or older with acute or convalescent COVID-19.

The chain employs TRBV7-9 and TRBJ1-5; D is unresolved. This CDR3 has 12 amino acids. From germline, CDR1 is SEHNR and CDR2 FQNEAQ (reference sequence). Trimming removed 3 bases at V and 9 bases at J, with 9 bases between. CDR3: CASSFPAAPQHF. CDR3 DNA: TGTGCCAGCAGCTTCCCCGCGGCGCCCCAGCATTTT.

The rearrangement uses TRBV7-2 and TRBJ2-6, with D possibly matching TRBD2 (7 bases). V shed 5 bases and J shed 0 bases, with 8 bases lying between them. The CDR3 totals 15 residues. CDR1 SGHTA and CDR2 FQGNSA come from the germline V gene. The CDR3 DNA is TGTGCCAGCAGCAGGGGGGGCTCTGGGGCCAACGTCCTGACTTTC. Translating gives CASSRGGSGANVLTF.

This chain links TRBV6-1 with TRBJ2-7, with a tentative D call TRBD2 (5 bases). Germline CDR1 is MNHNS and CDR2 is SASEGT. The CDR3 extends over 14 amino acids. V lost 0 bases to trimming and J lost 4 bases, with 10 bases between them. The CDR3 sequence is CASSEAGEVYEQYF. The CDR3 bases are TGTGCCAGCAGTGAAGCGGGAGAGGTTTACGAGCAGTACTTC.

Here the CDR3 DNA reads TGCGCCAGCAGCTTGGCCCCCAGGGATAATTCACCCCTCCACTTT. It codes for CASSLAPRDNSPLHF. The chain links TRBV5-1 to TRBJ1-6, with D tentatively TRBD1 (5 bases). Trimming removed 0 bases from V and 5 bases from J, with 9 bases in between. CDR3 length equals 15 residues. Germline V gene sequence: CDR1 SGHRS, CDR2 YFSETQ. The full variable domain, with the rest looked up from reference TRBV5-1 and TRBJ1-6, is KAGVTQTPRYLIKTRGQQVTLSCSPISGHRSVSWYQQTPGQGLQFLFEYFSETQRNKGNFPGRFSGRQFSNSRSEMNVSTLELGDSALYLCASSLAPRDNSPLHFGNGTRLTVT.

The rearrangement uses TRBV7-9 and TRBJ1-1, with a weak D call TRBD1 (6 bases). This CDR3 is 14 amino acids long. Germline-derived CDR1 and CDR2 are SEHNR and FQNEAQ (reference sequence). The V end lost 3 bases, the J end lost 1 base, and 9 bases lay between the germline ends. Written as DNA, the CDR3 is TGTGCCAGCAGCTTTACAGGGAGGAACACTGAAGCTTTCTTT. Residues: CASSFTGRNTEAFF.

The V and J genes are TRBV21-1 and TRBJ2-1; the table names TRBD2, a call not compared with the DNA. TRBV21-1 is designated a pseudogene. The CDR3 is 18 residues long. The CDR3 loop reads CASSKGTSGSGVCNEQFF. CDR3 nucleotide sequence: TGTGCCAGCAGCAAAGGGACTAGCGGGAGTGGAGTGTGCAATGAGCAGTTCTTC.

This clone was detected only a few times. This sequence joins TRBV12-5 and TRBJ2-3; TRBD2 matches at 9 bases. The length of the CDR3 is 15 residues. V lost 8 bases, J lost 2 bases, and 8 bases stayed unmatched. Germline values: CDR1 LGHNT, CDR2 FRNRAP. The CDR3 reads CASRSGGISTDTQYF. In DNA form, the CDR3 reads TGTGCTAGTCGTAGCGGGGGAATATCCACAGATACGCAGTATTTT.

The CDR3 nucleotides read TGTGCCAGCAGTTACCAGGGGGAAGGCTACACCTTC. It specifies CASSYQGEGYTF. V gene TRBV6-5 combines with J gene TRBJ1-2, with 7 positions matching TRBD1. J gave up 8 bases and V 2 bases, and 2 bases lay outside the gene matches. Germline assignment: CDR1 MNHEY and CDR2 SVGAGI. The CDR3 runs to 12 residues.